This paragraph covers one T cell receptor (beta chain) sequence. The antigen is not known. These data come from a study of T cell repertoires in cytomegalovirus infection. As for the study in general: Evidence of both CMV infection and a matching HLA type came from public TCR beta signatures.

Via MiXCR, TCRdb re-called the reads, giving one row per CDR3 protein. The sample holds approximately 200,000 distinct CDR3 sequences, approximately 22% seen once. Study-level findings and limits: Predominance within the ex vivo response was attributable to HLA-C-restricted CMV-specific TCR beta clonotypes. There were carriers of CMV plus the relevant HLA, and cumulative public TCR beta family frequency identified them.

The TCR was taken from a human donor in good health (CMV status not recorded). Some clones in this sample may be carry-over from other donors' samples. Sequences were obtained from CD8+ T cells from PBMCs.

DNA for the CDR3: TGTGCCAGCAGCTTGCCCGGGGTTGCCAAAAACATTCAGTACTTC. Translated, it gives CASSLPGVAKNIQYF. The genes are TRBV5-6 and TRBJ2-4, with D perhaps matching TRBD2 (5 bases). This CDR3 has 15 residues. CDR1 is SGHDT, CDR2 YYEEEE, per germline. The V and J ends lost 1 base and 1 base respectively, with 9 bases between them.